The 19 T cell receptor beta chains below were found in one sample sequenced in a study of T cells in Graves' hyperthyroidism and ophthalmopathy (dated by TCRdb to between 2018 and 2021). The method was multiplex PCR. Sequencing was carried out with an Illumina HiSeq 2000. Amplification of TCR beta CDR3 regions was carried out from RNA transcripts. A first-round RT-PCR of the TCR CDR3 used the HTBI primer set with the Qiagen OneStep RT-PCR kit. Through fastp at Q25 and MiXCR, TCRdb rebuilt clones from the public reads, retaining in-frame beta chains. Duplicate CDR3 protein sequences are folded into a single record with the most common DNA and genes. This sample lists 600,000 to 700,000 distinct CDR3 sequences; 45% were detected once. Of the sample, less than 8.5% falls within the top ten clones. Sequenced: peripheral blood or thyroid tissue (not recorded which). These receptors were collected from an adult man with Graves' disease, either hyperthyroidism or ophthalmopathy (not recorded which).

On this clonotype: A read error may be the cause here, since a much bigger clone is one base away. V usage is TRBV24-1 and J usage is TRBJ2-2, with D uncertain. This CDR3 has 17 amino acids. Germline CDR1 is KGHDR and CDR2 is SFDVKD. Here the CDR3 DNA reads TGTGCCATCAGTGATTGGCCCATGACGGAAGCCACCGGGGAGCTGTTTTTT. It translates to CAISDWPMTEATGELFF.

CDR3 coding DNA: TGTGCCATCAGCCAGGCTTTGGGTGAGGACCTTGACACTGAAGCTTTCTTT. This gives the protein CAISQALGEDLDTEAFF. The V call is TRBV10-3, the J call TRBJ1-1; D is unclear. The CDR3 is 17 residues long. Looked up from germline, CDR1 is ENHRY and CDR2 is SYGVKD. The V end was cut by 6 bases, the J end by 3 bases, with 23 bases between.

J is TRBJ1-1 and V is TRBV29-1; D gene ambiguous. Per the germline V gene, CDR1 is SQVTM and CDR2 is ANQGSEA. The CDR3 runs 13 residues. V was clipped by 1 base and J by 7 bases, with 13 bases between them. CDR3 nucleotide sequence: TGCAGCGTTGAAGTCCTCACAACTAATGAAGCTTTCTTT. Protein: CSVEVLTTNEAFF.

The chain has TRBV15 and TRBJ1-4, with D possibly being TRBD1 (5 bases). The CDR3 contains 14 residues. V lost 1 base, J lost 10 bases, and 13 bases lay in between. CDR1 LNHNV and CDR2 YYDKDF come from the germline V gene (reference sequence). CDR3 nucleotides: TGTGCCACCAGCAGAGCGGGGCCAGCTGGAAAACTGTTTTTT. Protein product: CATSRAGPAGKLFF.

This clonotype occurred many times. The chain links TRBV4-1 to TRBJ1-5; 8 bases align to TRBD1. The CDR3 is 15 residues long. J lost 5 bases, V lost 0 bases, and 3 bases had no gene match. Germline V gene sequence: CDR1 MGHRA, CDR2 YSYEKL. CDR3 loop: CASSQEATGDQPQHF. The CDR3 bases are TGCGCCAGCAGCCAAGAGGCGACAGGGGATCAGCCCCAGCATTTT.

The CDR3 spells CASSPENGWEKLFF. As DNA, the CDR3 is TGTGCCAGCAGCCCCGAGAATGGTTGGGAAAAACTGTTTTTT. V gene TRBV7-2 combines with J gene TRBJ1-4; D ambiguous. Trimming removed 5 bases from V and 8 bases from J, with 15 bases in between. Germline-derived CDR1 and CDR2 are SGHTA and FQGNSA. The CDR3 is made up of 14 amino acids. The full variable domain, in which reference TRBV7-2 and TRBJ1-4 provide the parts outside the CDR3, is GAGVSQSPSNKVTEKGKDVELRCDPISGHTALYWYRQSLGQGLEFLIYFQGNSAPDKSGLPSDRFSAERTGGSVSTLTIQRTQQEDSAVYLCASSPENGWEKLFFGSGTQLSVL.

The genes are TRBV29-1 and TRBJ2-5; D is possibly TRBD1 or TRBD2 (5 bases each). This CDR3 spans 12 amino acids. Germline V gives CDR1 SQVTM, CDR2 ANQGSEA. Trimming took 7 bases from V and 5 from J, leaving 14 bases between them. The CDR3 sequence is CSGGEGPETQYF. CDR3 coding DNA: TGCAGCGGGGGAGAGGGACCCGAGACCCAGTACTTC.

The table lists this clonotype with many counts. The rearrangement links TRBV7-8 to TRBJ1-1; possible D gene TRBD1, 5 bases. The germline gives CDR1 SGHVS, CDR2 FQNEAQ. The CDR3 has 12 residues. The V gene lost 4 bases and the J gene lost 5 bases, with 8 bases spanning the gap. The CDR3 reads CASSSRETEAFF. CDR3 nucleotide sequence: TGTGCCAGCAGCTCCAGGGAAACTGAAGCTTTCTTT.

The J gene is TRBJ1-2, the V gene TRBV2; D is unclear. Germline loops: CDR1 SNHLY, CDR2 FYNNEI. The CDR3 spans 13 residues. V shed 5 bases and J shed 4 bases, with 11 bases lying between them. The CDR3 region is CASSPQTPYGYTF. In DNA, the CDR3 is TGTGCCAGCAGTCCTCAGACTCCCTATGGCTACACCTTC. Together with reference TRBV2 and TRBJ1-2, the CDR3 gives the full variable domain: EPEVTQTPSHQVTQMGQEVILRCVPISNHLYFYWYRQILGQKVEFLVSFYNNEISEKSEIFDDQFSVERPDGSNFTLKIRSTKLEDSAMYFCASSPQTPYGYTFGSGTRLTVV.

This clonotype has a handful of counts. The chain carries TRBV9 and TRBJ1-1; unclear D gene. Trimming cost V 0 bases and J 6 bases, with 6 bases left between them. The CDR3 is made up of 12 amino acids. Germline CDR1 SGDLS, CDR2 YYNGEE. CDR3: CASSVGQSEAFF. The CDR3 nucleotides are TGTGCCAGCAGCGTAGGGCAGTCTGAAGCTTTCTTT. The full variable domain, with the rest looked up from reference TRBV9 and TRBJ1-1, is DSGVTQTPKHLITATGQRVTLRCSPRSGDLSVYWYQQSLDQGLQFLIQYYNGEERAKGNILERFSAQQFPDLHSELNLSSLELGDSALYFCASSVGQSEAFFGQGTRLTVV.

The chain uses TRBV7-2 and TRBJ2-7; no reliable D call. The CDR3 spans 16 residues. Trimming pared 6 bases from V and 0 bases from J, leaving 18 bases between. The germline V gene encodes CDR1 SGHTA and CDR2 FQGNSA. The CDR3 sequence: CASSLSAGGVSYEQYF. DNA for the CDR3: TGTGCCAGCAGTTTATCGGCCGGTGGGGTCTCCTACGAGCAGTACTTC.

Concerning this clonotype: A much larger clone lies a single base off, so this may be a read error. The chain joins TRBV6-4 to TRBJ1-2, with 9 bases matching TRBD1. The CDR3 consists of 14 residues. Germline V gene data show CDR1 as MRHNA and CDR2 as SNTAGT. The V segment lost 2 bases and the J segment 6 bases; nucleotides outside the gene matches: 4. The CDR3 is CASSDPGTGNGYTF. The CDR3, as DNA: TGTGCCAGCAGTGACCCCGGGACAGGGAATGGCTACACCTTC.

This clonotype was picked up a small number of times. Mismatch with germline at one junction end may stem from a read error. The chain joins TRBV4-1 to TRBJ2-7; D not resolved. Germline V gene data show CDR1 as MGHRA and CDR2 as YSYEKL. CDR3 size: 16 residues. CDR3 nucleotides: TGTGCCAGCAGCCAAGTTGAGGCGGCCGACTCCTACGAGCAGTACTTC. This codes for CASSQVEAADSYEQYF.

This chain joins TRBV7-9 and TRBJ1-4; D unclear. Germline CDR1 and CDR2: SEHNR and FQNEAQ (reference sequence). The CDR3 contains 14 residues. With 11 bases removed from V and 7 bases from J, the gap between germline ends came to 20 bases. As DNA, the CDR3 is TGTGCCTGGAGTGTTCCGGGTCAAGGTGAAAAACTGTTTTTT. Its protein product is CAWSVPGQGEKLFF.

V gene TRBV7-9 combines with J gene TRBJ1-1; TRBD1 might be the D (5 bases). Germline lookup yields CDR1 SEHNR and CDR2 FQNEAQ (reference sequence). The CDR3 loop spans 14 amino acids. V lost 6 bases and J 1 base, leaving 12 bases between the germline ends. Here the CDR3 reads CASRSGPRNTEAFF. Here the CDR3 DNA reads TGTGCCAGCAGATCGGGACCTAGGAACACTGAAGCTTTCTTT.

The V gene is TRBV19, the J gene TRBJ1-1; 12 bases are shared with TRBD1. The CDR3 is made up of 18 amino acids. J gave up 0 bases and V 9 bases, and 14 bases lay outside the gene matches. Germline values: CDR1 LNHDA, CDR2 SQIVND (reference sequence). The CDR3 nucleotides are TGTGCCAGCAGCCAGTGGGGACAGGGGGCCGCCGTGAACACTGAAGCTTTCTTT. Translated: CASSQWGQGAAVNTEAFF.

This sequence joins TRBV25-1 and TRBJ1-5; TRBD1 might be the D (5 bases). V was clipped by 6 bases and J by 4 bases, with 19 bases between them. Germline V gene sequence: CDR1 MGHDK, CDR2 SYGVNS. The CDR3 consists of 16 residues. CDR3 nucleotides: TGTGCCAGCAGCCAAGAAACCGGGACGGCAAATCAGCCCCAGCATTTT. It encodes CASSQETGTANQPQHF.

For this clonotype: A read error may be the cause here, since a much bigger clone is one base away. This sequence joins TRBV24-1 and TRBJ1-2; possible D gene TRBD1, 6 bases. Trimming took 7 bases from V and 0 from J, leaving 8 bases between them. Germline V gene sequence: CDR1 KGHDR, CDR2 SFDVKD. CDR3 length: 13 amino acids. The CDR3 DNA is TGTGCCACCAGCCGGGACACTAACTATGGCTACACCTTC. It is translated as CATSRDTNYGYTF.

Concerning this clonotype: Since a much larger clone is just one base distant, this may be a read error. J is TRBJ1-6 and V is TRBV2; TRBD1 matches 10 bases. The V gene end was trimmed by 4 bases and the J gene end by 15 bases; junction bases not matched to a gene: 15. CDR3 size: 16 residues. Per the germline V gene, CDR1 is SNHLY and CDR2 is FYNNEI. The CDR3 sequence: CASSGSGDRGMRGLHF. CDR3 bases: TGTGCCAGCAGTGGTTCTGGGGACAGGGGCATGAGAGGCCTCCACTTT. Full variable domain (outside the CDR3, taken from reference TRBV2 and TRBJ1-6): EPEVTQTPSHQVTQMGQEVILRCVPISNHLYFYWYRQILGQKVEFLVSFYNNEISEKSEIFDDQFSVERPDGSNFTLKIRSTKLEDSAMYFCASSGSGDRGMRGLHFGNGTRLTVT.